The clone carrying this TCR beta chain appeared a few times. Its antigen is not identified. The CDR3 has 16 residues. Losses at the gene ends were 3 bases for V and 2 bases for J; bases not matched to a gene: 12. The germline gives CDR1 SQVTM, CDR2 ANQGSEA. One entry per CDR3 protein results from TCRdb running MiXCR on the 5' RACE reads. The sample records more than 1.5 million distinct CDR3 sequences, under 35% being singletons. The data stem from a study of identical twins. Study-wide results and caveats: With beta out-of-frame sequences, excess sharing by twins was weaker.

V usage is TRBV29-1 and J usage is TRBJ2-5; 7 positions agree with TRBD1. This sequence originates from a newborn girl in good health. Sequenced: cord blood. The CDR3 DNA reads TGCAGCGTTGAGACCTACAGGGGAAAATTACAAGAGACCCAGTACTTC. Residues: CSVETYRGKLQETQYF.